The present entry profiles one T cell receptor beta chain with its context. Clones were sequenced by immunoSEQ multiplex PCR, and TCRdb holds only the in-frame ones, with some missing. The repertoire holds 150,000 to 200,000 clones, with 85% to 95% as singletons. This record comes from a study of shared clonotypes between healthy human individuals. Between the trimmed V and J ends, which lost 0 bases and 0 bases, there was a span of 10 bases. Germline V lookup: CDR1 SGHAT, CDR2 FQNNGV. This CDR3 is built from 16 residues. A CD45RA-negative memory subset and a CD45RA+ naive subset were separated from the CD4+ cells.

The TCR comes from a woman aged 25 to 39 in good health. Specimen: naive CD4+ T cells sorted from blood. Regarding subset: CD45RA+ positively selected. The gene calls are TRBV11-2 and TRBJ2-3, with a tentative D call TRBD2 (6 bases). This CDR3 is CASSLDPSGSTDTQYF. CDR3 DNA sequence: TGTGCCAGCAGCTTAGATCCCAGCGGGAGCACAGATACGCAGTATTTT.